The source of this TCR beta chain is a study of T cell changes during pregnancy in multiple sclerosis. Sequencing used immunoSEQ multiplex PCR; TCRdb keeps in-frame clones, though not all of them. The table lists some 52,000 clones, almost 95% of them singletons, with under 0.95% in the top ten. The V gene's germline CDR1 is MNHEY and CDR2 SMNVEV (reference sequence). The ends were cut back, 5 bases at V and 5 bases at J, with 12 bases in the middle. This CDR3 comprises 13 residues. The material was CD4+ T cells from peripheral blood mononuclear cells, obtained in the third trimester of pregnancy. The V call is TRBV27, the J call TRBJ1-1, with TRBD1 as a possible D gene (5 bases). The origin of this receptor is a female donor with multiple sclerosis, enrolled in a pregnancy study. This chain's CDR3 is CASSPSRETEAFF. The CDR3 region has the DNA TGTGCCAGCAGTCCCTCCAGGGAAACTGAAGCTTTCTTT.